Detailed here is one T cell receptor (beta chain). Its antigen is still unknown. What was sequenced were expressed TCRB transcripts, since all of the isolated RNA had been reverse transcribed. The repertoire was sequenced with immunoSEQ multiplex PCR; TCRdb's copy has only in-frame clones and lacks some. Seen here are fewer than 900,000 clones, about a sixth observed once, and the top ten hold 0.02% to 0.03%. The data are from a study of beta chain features in type 1 diabetes. Cell sorting via CD45RO/CCR7/CD25/CD127/CD95/CD27 was performed to obtain CD4+ naive, central memory, regulatory and stem cell-like memory cells. This CDR3 has 16 residues. Study-wide results and limits: Compared with healthy donors, patients appeared to share more similar naive, central memory and regulatory TCRB repertoires. cDNA-based sequencing might over-represent cells highly expressing TCR.

The chain is built from TRBV21-1 and TRBJ2-7; the D segment call TRBD2 is taken from the table without a DNA check. TRBV21-1 is given as a pseudogene. This TCR was recovered from a woman between 18 and 29 years old in good health. The sequenced sample was naive CD4+ T cells from blood. The CDR3 is CASSARAGDMDYEQYF. The CDR3 bases are TGTGCCAGCAGCGCTCGGGCGGGGGATATGGACTACGAGCAGTACTTC.